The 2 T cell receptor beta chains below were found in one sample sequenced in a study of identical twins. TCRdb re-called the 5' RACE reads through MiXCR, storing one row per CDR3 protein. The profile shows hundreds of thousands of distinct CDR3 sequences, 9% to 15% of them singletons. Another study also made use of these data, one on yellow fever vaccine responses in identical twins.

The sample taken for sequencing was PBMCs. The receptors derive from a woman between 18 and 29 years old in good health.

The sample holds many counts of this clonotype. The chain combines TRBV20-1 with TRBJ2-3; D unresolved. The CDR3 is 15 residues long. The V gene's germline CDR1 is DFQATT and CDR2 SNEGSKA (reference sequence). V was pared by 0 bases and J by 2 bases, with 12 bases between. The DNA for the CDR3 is TGCAGTGCTAGAGATCAAGGGCTGAACACAGATACGCAGTATTTT. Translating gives CSARDQGLNTDTQYF.

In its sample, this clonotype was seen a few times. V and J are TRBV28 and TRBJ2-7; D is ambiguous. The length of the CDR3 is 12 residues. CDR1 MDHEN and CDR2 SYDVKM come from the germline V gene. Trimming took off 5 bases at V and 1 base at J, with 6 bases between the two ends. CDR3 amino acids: CASSGKSYEQYV. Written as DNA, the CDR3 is TGTGCCAGCAGTGGGAAATCCTACGAGCAGTACGTC.